The 30 T cell receptor beta chains presented below share a single source sample, sequenced in a study of CD8 T cells in Susac syndrome (dated by TCRdb to between 2019 and 2020). The protocol used for the library was the immunoSEQ multiplex PCR assay. RNA was extracted with the RNeasy kit and roughly 0.5 to 1 ug was reverse transcribed using random hexamers. TCRdb ran its own pipeline on the public reads, namely fastp trimming at Q25 and MiXCR clone calling, and kept in-frame beta chains. For every CDR3 protein sequence, its rows merge into one entry that carries the most common genes and DNA. The sample table lists some 150,000 distinct CDR3 sequences, 94% of them with a count of one. Approximately 0.25% of the sample is in the top ten clones. Sequencing was carried out using CD8+ T cells from PBMCs. Every receptor here comes from a human donor in good health.

The genes are TRBV9 and TRBJ2-3, with no clear D. The CDR3 has 15 amino acids. Trimming removed 4 bases at V and 0 bases at J, with 12 bases between. Germline CDR1 and CDR2: SGDLS and YYNGEE. CDR3 sequence reads: CASSIFGRSTDTQYF. CDR3 coding DNA: TGTGCCAGCAGCATCTTTGGGCGGAGCACAGATACGCAGTATTTT.

This sequence joins TRBV5-4 and TRBJ2-1; 8 bases line up with TRBD2. The CDR3 runs 14 residues. Germline lookup yields CDR1 SGHNT and CDR2 YYREEE (reference sequence). V lost 3 bases and J lost 9; bases outside the gene matches: 8. CDR3 residues: CASSSGTSLAEQFF. As DNA, the CDR3 is TGTGCCAGCAGCTCGGGGACTAGTTTGGCTGAGCAGTTCTTC.

The V gene is TRBV7-9, the J gene TRBJ2-7, with TRBD2 identical over 14 bases. The CDR3 runs 15 residues. Per germline, CDR1 SEHNR and CDR2 FQNEAQ (reference sequence). The V gene end was trimmed by 5 bases and the J gene end by 2 bases; junction bases not matched to a gene: 2. The CDR3 loop reads CASSGTSGSPYEQYF. DNA of the CDR3: TGTGCCAGCAGCGGGACTAGCGGGAGCCCCTACGAGCAGTACTTC.

The chain employs TRBV25-1 and TRBJ2-1; D perhaps matches TRBD2 (6 bases). V lost 7 bases and J 4 bases, leaving 14 bases between the germline ends. The CDR3 is made up of 14 amino acids. Germline V gene data show CDR1 as MGHDK and CDR2 as SYGVNS. The CDR3 sequence is CASTGGLGYNEQFF. The DNA for the CDR3 is TGTGCCAGCACCGGGGGACTTGGGTACAATGAGCAGTTCTTC.

About this clonotype: At one end, the junction sequence differs from germline, possibly due to a read error. The CDR3 bases are TGTGCTAGCAGCCCCGGGACAGACGTGGGTACGCAGTATTTT. It translates to CASSPGTDVGTQYF. V gene TRBV7-7 combines with J gene TRBJ2-3; 7 nucleotides agree with TRBD1. The V gene's germline CDR1 is SSHAT and CDR2 FNYEAQ (reference sequence). CDR3 length: 14 amino acids.

This clonotype was found once. This chain joins TRBV27 and TRBJ2-7; possible D gene TRBD2, 5 bases. The CDR3 sequence is 12 residues long. V shed 6 bases and J shed 5 bases, with 11 bases lying between them. Germline CDR1 reads MNHEY; CDR2 reads SMNVEV (reference sequence). The chain's CDR3 is CASSPDWNEQYF. The DNA for the CDR3 is TGTGCCAGCAGCCCGGACTGGAACGAGCAGTACTTC.

The genes are TRBV4-2 and TRBJ1-2; 11 nucleotides agree with TRBD1. The CDR3 has 15 residues. Trimming took 1 base from V and 9 from J; bases not matched to a gene: 7. CDR1 and CDR2 (germline): LGHNA, YNFKEQ. In DNA form, the CDR3 reads TGTGCCAGCAGCCAAGGCGTGGGACAGGGGGATAGCTACACCTTC. It is translated as CASSQGVGQGDSYTF.

CDR3 nucleotide sequence: TGCAGCGTTGACCATGGAAGGGACAGGGACTACAATGAGCAGTTCTTC. It specifies CSVDHGRDRDYNEQFF. The rearrangement joins TRBV29-1 to TRBJ2-1; 9 bases line up with TRBD1. With 3 bases clipped from V and 3 bases from J, the junction kept 9 bases outside the gene matches. CDR1 and CDR2 from the germline V gene are SQVTM and ANQGSEA. This CDR3 is 16 amino acids long.

The CDR3 reads CASSLGLSNSYNEQFF. DNA for the CDR3: TGTGCCAGCAGTTTGGGACTATCAAACTCCTACAATGAGCAGTTCTTC. The rearrangement uses TRBV28 and TRBJ2-1; 7 bases fit TRBD2. The CDR3 is 16 amino acids. Germline V CDR1 and CDR2: MDHEN, SYDVKM. Trimming took 3 bases from V and 0 from J; bases not matched to a gene: 5. Variable domain in full (rest from reference TRBV28 and TRBJ2-1): DVKVTQSSRYLVKRTGEKVFLECVQDMDHENMFWYRQDPGLGLRLIYFSYDVKMKEKGDIPEGYSVSREKKERFSLILESASTNQTSMYLCASSLGLSNSYNEQFFGPGTRLTVL.

The rearrangement joins TRBV27 to TRBJ1-5; the D gene is possibly TRBD1 (5 bases). Trimming took 5 bases from V and 4 from J, leaving 9 bases between them. Looked up from germline, CDR1 is MNHEY and CDR2 is SMNVEV (reference sequence). The CDR3 has 13 amino acids. DNA for the CDR3: TGTGCCAGCAGTAAGACAGTTAATCAGCCCCAGCATTTT. Protein sequence: CASSKTVNQPQHF.

The chain uses TRBV20-1 and TRBJ2-5; D is perhaps TRBD2 (6 bases). Trimming left V 5 bases short and J 0 bases short, with 10 bases between. In germline, CDR1 is DFQATT, CDR2 SNEGSKA (reference sequence). CDR3 length: 13 amino acids. The CDR3 bases are TGCAGTGCTGACTTAGCGGACCAAGAGACCCAGTACTTC. It codes for CSADLADQETQYF.

The chain recombines TRBV27 with TRBJ2-3, with 7 bases that match TRBD2. The CDR3 sequence is 14 residues long. Germline assignment: CDR1 MNHEY and CDR2 SMNVEV (reference sequence). The V gene end was trimmed by 6 bases and the J gene end by 5 bases; junction bases not matched to a gene: 8. The CDR3 is CASSPAGVGDTQYF. DNA of the CDR3: TGTGCCAGCAGCCCGGCGGGGGTGGGAGATACGCAGTATTTT.

Only one count was recorded for this clonotype. The V and J genes are TRBV29-1 and TRBJ1-1; 9 positions match TRBD1. The germline CDR1 and CDR2 sequences are SQVTM and ANQGSEA. The CDR3 is made up of 12 amino acids. J lost 4 bases, V lost 8 bases, and 5 bases had no gene match. This chain's CDR3 is CSQTGGGTEAFF. The CDR3 DNA reads as TGCAGCCAAACAGGGGGCGGCACTGAAGCTTTCTTT.

V gene TRBV12-3 or TRBV12-4 combines with J gene TRBJ2-2, with D uncertain. This CDR3 comprises 13 residues. The V and J ends lost 7 bases and 0 bases respectively, with 6 bases between them. CDR3 DNA sequence: TGTGCCAGCACGGATCCGAACACCGGGGAGCTGTTTTTT. Translation: CASTDPNTGELFF.

The chain carries TRBV4-2 and TRBJ2-3, with 9 bases identical to TRBD2. The CDR3 spans 15 residues. Germline CDR1 is LGHNA and CDR2 is YNFKEQ. J lost 7 bases, V lost 0 bases, and 5 bases had no gene match. The DNA for the CDR3 is TGTGCCAGCAGCCAAGATCTGCGGGAGGGGAATACGCAGTATTTT. This encodes CASSQDLREGNTQYF.

This chain uses TRBV28 with TRBJ2-7; either TRBD1 or TRBD2 may fit D (6 bases each). The germline CDR1 and CDR2 sequences are MDHEN and SYDVKM. V lost 5 bases to trimming and J lost 2 bases, with 13 bases between them. This CDR3 is built from 14 residues. The DNA of the CDR3 is TGTGCCAGCAGTCCGACCCGGGGGCCCTACGAGCAGTACTTC. This encodes CASSPTRGPYEQYF.

The chain employs TRBV20-1 and TRBJ2-5; tentatively, D is TRBD1 or TRBD2 (5 bases each). CDR3 size: 13 residues. The germline V gene encodes CDR1 DFQATT and CDR2 SNEGSKA (reference sequence). V lost 0 bases and J 4 bases, leaving 9 bases between the germline ends. In DNA, the CDR3 is TGCAGTGCTAGAGATTTTGGGGGAGAGACCCAGTACTTC. Protein: CSARDFGGETQYF.

The chain links TRBV29-1 to TRBJ2-1; D unresolved. There are 17 residues in the CDR3. CDR1 SQVTM and CDR2 ANQGSEA come from the germline V gene. Trimming stripped 0 bases from V and 0 bases from J, with 15 bases between. The CDR3 loop is CSVEEKGAVGSYNEQFF. CDR3 sequence (DNA): TGCAGCGTTGAAGAAAAGGGTGCGGTTGGCTCCTACAATGAGCAGTTCTTC.

The V and J genes are TRBV7-9 and TRBJ2-3; TRBD1 might be the D (5 bases). Germline-derived CDR1 and CDR2 are SEHNR and FQNEAQ (reference sequence). The CDR3 runs 12 residues. V dropped 5 bases and J dropped 6 bases, with 9 bases sitting between them. The DNA of the CDR3 is TGTGCCAGCAGCCAACAGGTGGATACGCAGTATTTT. Amino acids: CASSQQVDTQYF.

The genes are TRBV28 and TRBJ2-7; TRBD2 is a possible D gene (6 bases). This CDR3 is built from 14 residues. The V end was cut by 5 bases, the J end by 6 bases, with 17 bases between. Germline CDR1 and CDR2: MDHEN and SYDVKM. As DNA, the CDR3 is TGTGCCAGCAGTCTGCTACGGGAGACTACCGAGCAGTACTTC. Translated, it gives CASSLLRETTEQYF. Drawing the rest from reference TRBV28 and TRBJ2-7, the complete variable domain is DVKVTQSSRYLVKRTGEKVFLECVQDMDHENMFWYRQDPGLGLRLIYFSYDVKMKEKGDIPEGYSVSREKKERFSLILESASTNQTSMYLCASSLLRETTEQYFGPGTRLTVT.

V gene TRBV29-1 combines with J gene TRBJ2-1, with TRBD1 matching over 7 bases. V was clipped by 6 bases and J by 3 bases; unmatched bases: 2. The CDR3 is 12 residues long. Germline loops: CDR1 SQVTM, CDR2 ANQGSEA. The CDR3 region has the DNA TGCAGCGTGCGGACAGGCTACAATGAGCAGTTCTTC. Translating it yields CSVRTGYNEQFF.

The chain couples TRBV7-2 to TRBJ2-4; D may be TRBD1 (5 bases). Trimming shortened V by 0 bases and J by 6 bases, and 12 bases separated the two germline ends. The CDR3 spans 15 residues. Germline V CDR1 and CDR2: SGHTA, FQGNSA. CDR3 sequence (DNA): TGTGCCAGCAGCTTAGCGCAGGGTGTCTTAAACATTCAGTACTTC. It codes for CASSLAQGVLNIQYF.

In this sample, this clonotype turned up once. V and J are TRBV27 and TRBJ2-7; TRBD2 matches 9 bases. The junction had 6 bases not matched to a gene; V was cut back by 0 bases and J by 6 bases. This CDR3 is 15 amino acids long. The germline CDR1 and CDR2 sequences are MNHEY and SMNVEV (reference sequence). The CDR3 spells CASSLSREGLGEQYF. DNA of the CDR3: TGTGCCAGCAGTTTATCGCGGGAGGGCCTCGGCGAGCAGTACTTC.

The chain links TRBV11-2 to TRBJ1-2, with D possibly TRBD1 on 6 matching bases. Germline V gene data show CDR1 as SGHAT and CDR2 as FQNNGV. The CDR3 extends over 13 amino acids. V shed 3 bases and J shed 9 bases, with 14 bases lying between them. This chain's CDR3 is CASSFTPRGSYTF. The CDR3 DNA reads as TGTGCCAGCAGCTTCACCCCCAGGGGTAGCTACACCTTC.

CDR3 nucleotide sequence: TGTGCCAGCACGCGGGACAGGGTCACAGATACGCAGTATTTT. Translating gives CASTRDRVTDTQYF. The rearrangement links TRBV28 to TRBJ2-3, with 9 positions matching TRBD1. From germline, CDR1 is MDHEN and CDR2 SYDVKM. With V trimmed by 7 bases and J by 2 bases, 4 bases remained unmatched. There are 14 residues in the CDR3.

The chain couples TRBV6-5 to TRBJ2-1; D ambiguous. Germline V lookup: CDR1 MNHEY, CDR2 SVGAGI. This CDR3 contains 11 residues. Trimming left V 6 bases short and J 6 bases short, with 6 bases between. The CDR3 DNA follows: TGTGCCAGCAGAACCATCAATGAGCAGTTCTTC. Translated: CASRTINEQFF.

The rearrangement joins TRBV20-1 to TRBJ2-1, with 8 bases fitting TRBD2. Germline CDR1 reads DFQATT; CDR2 reads SNEGSKA (reference sequence). This CDR3 contains 14 residues. J gave up 3 bases and V 2 bases, and 3 bases lay outside the gene matches. In nucleotides, the CDR3 is TGCAGTGCTAGAAAGCGGGAGAACTACAATGAGCAGTTCTTC. Residues: CSARKRENYNEQFF.

V usage is TRBV6-1 and J usage is TRBJ2-3; tentative D call: TRBD2 (5 bases). The germline gives CDR1 MNHNS, CDR2 SASEGT. V was shortened by 3 bases and J by 1 base, with 8 bases between the two germline ends. CDR3 length: 14 residues. CDR3 sequence (DNA): TGTGCCAGCAGTGATTGGCGGGGCACAGATACGCAGTATTTT. Amino acid sequence: CASSDWRGTDTQYF.

The chain is built from TRBV27 and TRBJ2-6; no reliable D call. The CDR3 has 14 residues. The V gene lost 2 bases and the J gene lost 3 bases, with 5 bases spanning the gap. Germline V gene sequence: CDR1 MNHEY, CDR2 SMNVEV (reference sequence). The CDR3, as DNA: TGTGCCAGCAGTTTAAGTAATGGGGCCAACGTCCTGACTTTC. It specifies CASSLSNGANVLTF.

The rearrangement joins TRBV20-1 to TRBJ2-1, with unresolved D. Germline CDR1 reads DFQATT; CDR2 reads SNEGSKA (reference sequence). The CDR3 has 10 amino acids. Deletions cut 2 bases from V and 8 bases from J, with 4 bases between. CDR3 sequence (DNA): TGCAGTGCTAGAACGGATGAGCAGTTCTTC. It is translated as CSARTDEQFF.